The 28 T cell receptor beta chains in this list originate from one sample, sequenced in a study of T-cell reconstitution after alpha-beta-depleted transplantation in children. The TCRbeta library was prepared with unique molecular identifiers. TCRdb itself ran the PCR reads through MiXCR, one entry per CDR3 protein. The data show 19,000 or so distinct CDR3 sequences, approximately 12% seen once. Sequenced here: PBMCs, mostly from graft donor cells, sampled 60 days after TCRalphabeta/CD19-depleted stem cell transplant. Receptors originate from a female patient aged 2-9 years who had a stem cell transplant for congenital amegakaryocytic thrombocytopenia, so the T cells may come from the graft donor.

This sequence joins TRBV19 and TRBJ2-1; 11 nucleotides align to TRBD1. V was clipped by 3 bases and J by 10 bases; unmatched bases: 5. CDR1 LNHDA and CDR2 SQIVND come from the germline V gene (reference sequence). The CDR3 spans 14 residues. The CDR3 DNA reads TGTGCCAGTAGTATGGACAGGGGGCAGGGAGAGCAGTTCTTC. Translated: CASSMDRGQGEQFF.

The table lists this clonotype with many counts. The chain links TRBV20-1 to TRBJ2-1, with TRBD2 matching over 8 bases. J gave up 3 bases and V 6 bases, and 10 bases lay outside the gene matches. Germline V CDR1 and CDR2: DFQATT, SNEGSKA (reference sequence). The CDR3 contains 15 residues. CDR3 coding DNA: TGCAGTGCCGAGGGGCAGCGGGGGATCTACAATGAGCAGTTCTTC. Its translation: CSAEGQRGIYNEQFF.

The table lists this clonotype with many counts. The V call is TRBV7-2, the J call TRBJ2-7, with D uncertain. The V end was cut by 1 base, the J end by 2 bases, with 15 bases between. The CDR3 spans 16 residues. CDR1 is SGHTA, CDR2 FQGNSA, per germline. The CDR3 bases are TGTGCCAGCAGCTTAGGTGCTGTCCATTGGCCCTACGAGCAGTACTTC. Protein: CASSLGAVHWPYEQYF.

This clonotype was observed at least ten times. The gene calls are TRBV7-8 and TRBJ1-2; TRBD1 aligns across 8 bases. Germline V lookup: CDR1 SGHVS, CDR2 FQNEAQ. Unmatched junction bases numbered 8, after V lost 5 bases and J lost 6 bases. The CDR3 extends over 14 amino acids. CDR3 amino acids: CASSPRTGYNGYTF. The CDR3 DNA is TGTGCCAGCAGCCCGAGGACAGGGTATAATGGCTACACCTTC. The full variable domain, rest sourced from reference TRBV7-8 and TRBJ1-2, is GAGVSQSPRYKVAKRGQDVALRCDPISGHVSLFWYQQALGQGPEFLTYFQNEAQLDKSGLPSDRFFAERPEGSVSTLKIQRTQQEDSAVYLCASSPRTGYNGYTFGSGTRLTVV.

This clonotype showed up many times. The chain couples TRBV6-2 or TRBV6-3 to TRBJ1-5, with a weak D call TRBD1 (5 bases). V was pared by 0 bases and J by 3 bases, with 15 bases between. CDR1 MNHEY and CDR2 SVGEGT come from the germline V gene. The CDR3 runs to 17 residues. The CDR3 loop is CASSYSRTGGINQPQHF. The CDR3 coding sequence is TGTGCCAGCAGTTACTCCCGGACGGGGGGGATCAATCAGCCCCAGCATTTT.

The sample holds many counts of this clonotype. The V and J genes are TRBV6-5 and TRBJ1-4, with D tentatively TRBD1 (5 bases). CDR1 and CDR2 from the germline V gene are MNHEY and SVGAGI. The CDR3 sequence is 13 residues long. Trimming cost V 2 bases and J 5 bases, with 6 bases left between them. The CDR3 protein is CASSYRGNEKLFF. For the CDR3, the DNA is TGTGCCAGCAGTTACAGGGGAAATGAAAAACTGTTTTTT.

This clonotype was seen ten or more times. The rearrangement uses TRBV9 and TRBJ1-5; TRBD1 agrees at 7 bases. Germline assignment: CDR1 SGDLS and CDR2 YYNGEE. CDR3 length equals 14 residues. Germline trimming cut 4 bases from V and 6 bases from J; bases unmatched to any gene: 7. CDR3 amino acids: CASSRDREGQPQHF. CDR3 bases: TGTGCCAGCAGCCGAGACAGGGAAGGTCAGCCCCAGCATTTT.

This clonotype was picked up many times. This chain connects TRBV29-1 to TRBJ2-7; 10 nucleotides line up with TRBD1. With 6 bases clipped from V and 2 bases from J, the junction kept 10 bases outside the gene matches. The CDR3 covers 15 residues. The germline V gene has CDR1 SQVTM and CDR2 ANQGSEA. The CDR3 is CSVRTPGQGTYEQYF. The CDR3 nucleotides are TGCAGCGTCCGAACGCCGGGACAGGGGACCTACGAGCAGTACTTC.

This clonotype was seen many times. The V gene is TRBV18, the J gene TRBJ2-5; D perhaps matches TRBD1 (5 bases). The CDR3 spans 15 residues. V was clipped by 3 bases and J by 5 bases, with 16 bases between them. The germline V gene has CDR1 KGHSH and CDR2 LQKENI. CDR3 coding DNA: TGTGCCAGCTCACCGCCTCGGGCAGGGTTTGAGACCCAGTACTTC. The encoded protein is CASSPPRAGFETQYF.

Many counts were recorded for this clonotype. The CDR3: CASSYPGTGVADTQYF. CDR3 nucleotide sequence: TGTGCCAGCAGTTACCCCGGGACAGGGGTGGCAGATACGCAGTATTTT. The chain has TRBV6-5 and TRBJ2-3; 10 nucleotides match TRBD1. Germline CDR1 and CDR2: MNHEY and SVGAGI. With V trimmed by 2 bases and J by 4 bases, 6 bases remained unmatched. There are 16 residues in the CDR3.

The table lists this clonotype with many counts. This CDR3 is CASSLGTGDTEAFF. In DNA form, the CDR3 reads TGCGCCAGCAGCTTGGGGACAGGGGACACTGAAGCTTTCTTT. J is TRBJ1-1 and V is TRBV5-1; 9 bases map to TRBD1. The CDR3 contains 14 residues. Germline CDR1 SGHRS, CDR2 YFSETQ. The junction had 0 bases not matched to a gene; V was cut back by 0 bases and J by 3 bases. The variable domain in full, completed from reference TRBV5-1 and TRBJ1-1, reads KAGVTQTPRYLIKTRGQQVTLSCSPISGHRSVSWYQQTPGQGLQFLFEYFSETQRNKGNFPGRFSGRQFSNSRSEMNVSTLELGDSALYLCASSLGTGDTEAFFGQGTRLTVV.

V gene TRBV19 combines with J gene TRBJ1-1; D is perhaps TRBD1 (5 bases). V lost 3 bases, J lost 0 bases, and 8 bases lay in between. The germline V gene has CDR1 LNHDA and CDR2 SQIVND (reference sequence). The CDR3 sequence is 14 residues long. DNA for the CDR3: TGTGCCAGTAGTATGGGGCAGCTGAACACTGAAGCTTTCTTT. Protein sequence: CASSMGQLNTEAFF.

This clonotype ranks as medium-sized (0.01 to 0.1%). The J gene is TRBJ1-2, the V gene TRBV4-2, with D possibly matching TRBD1 (6 bases). Germline CDR1 is LGHNA and CDR2 is YNFKEQ. Trimming removed 2 bases from V and 6 bases from J, with 16 bases in between. The CDR3 totals 15 residues. The CDR3 loop is CASSQIGGDRNGYTF. The CDR3 nucleotides read TGTGCCAGCAGCCAAATAGGGGGAGATCGGAATGGCTACACCTTC.

This clonotype was recorded at least ten times. J is TRBJ2-1 and V is TRBV5-1, with D perhaps matching TRBD2 (6 bases). This CDR3 region has 16 residues. From germline, CDR1 is SGHRS and CDR2 YFSETQ. Deletions cut 1 base from V and 3 bases from J, with 14 bases between. DNA of the CDR3: TGCGCCAGCAGCTTGTCCCCGGGAGTGGGCTACAATGAGCAGTTCTTC. Encoded protein: CASSLSPGVGYNEQFF. Combining the CDR3 with reference TRBV5-1 and TRBJ2-1 gives the whole variable domain KAGVTQTPRYLIKTRGQQVTLSCSPISGHRSVSWYQQTPGQGLQFLFEYFSETQRNKGNFPGRFSGRQFSNSRSEMNVSTLELGDSALYLCASSLSPGVGYNEQFFGPGTRLTVL.

This clonotype was counted many times. The chain links TRBV6-2 or TRBV6-3 to TRBJ2-2, with D possibly TRBD1 on 5 matching bases. Deletions cut 4 bases from V and 7 bases from J, with 16 bases between. The CDR3 loop spans 15 amino acids. In germline, CDR1 is MNHEY, CDR2 SVGEGT. The CDR3, as DNA: TGTGCCAGCAGTTCCCCCAGGGTTTTGAGCGGGGAGCTGTTTTTT. Translation gives CASSSPRVLSGELFF.

There are many counts of this clonotype. The V and J genes are TRBV20-1 and TRBJ2-5; 9 bases fit TRBD2. The CDR3 is made up of 14 amino acids. CDR1 is DFQATT and CDR2 is SNEGSKA in the germline V gene (reference sequence). The trim removed 1 base at V and 5 bases at J, leaving 5 bases unmatched. Written as DNA, the CDR3 is TGCAGTGCTAGAGCTAGCGGGAAGTGGGAGACCCAGTACTTC. It translates to CSARASGKWETQYF.

This clonotype was counted at least ten times. The chain is built from TRBV7-2 and TRBJ2-5; D is perhaps TRBD1 (6 bases). The CDR3 is 13 amino acids. Trimming removed 5 bases from V and 5 bases from J, with 12 bases in between. The germline gives CDR1 SGHTA, CDR2 FQGNSA. DNA for the CDR3: TGTGCCAGCAGCCGGGGACACGGGGAGACCCAGTACTTC. This translates into CASSRGHGETQYF. Based on the CDR3 plus reference TRBV7-2 and TRBJ2-5, the full variable domain is GAGVSQSPSNKVTEKGKDVELRCDPISGHTALYWYRQSLGQGLEFLIYFQGNSAPDKSGLPSDRFSAERTGGSVSTLTIQRTQQEDSAVYLCASSRGHGETQYFGPGTRLLVL.

In this sample, this clonotype turned up many times. The gene calls are TRBV20-1 and TRBJ2-1; D unresolved. V dropped 1 base and J dropped 6 bases, with 4 bases sitting between them. CDR3 size: 11 residues. CDR1 and CDR2 (germline): DFQATT, SNEGSKA (reference sequence). The CDR3 sequence: CSARGGNEQFF. The CDR3, as DNA: TGCAGTGCTAGAGGGGGCAATGAGCAGTTCTTC.

This clonotype was detected many times. The rearrangement links TRBV10-2 to TRBJ2-2, with TRBD2 as a possible D gene (5 bases). Germline V CDR1 and CDR2: WSHSY, SAAADI. The CDR3 length is 17 residues. Deletions cut 6 bases from V and 5 bases from J, with 22 bases between. In nucleotides, the CDR3 is TGCGCCAGCAGCCCCCTCAGGAGGCAAGAATCTACCGGGGAGCTGTTTTTT. It specifies CASSPLRRQESTGELFF.

This clonotype was seen many times. This chain links TRBV9 with TRBJ2-3; no clear D gene. This CDR3 spans 14 amino acids. Looked up from germline, CDR1 is SGDLS and CDR2 is YYNGEE. V shed 0 bases and J shed 6 bases, with 11 bases lying between them. CDR3 nucleotides: TGTGCCAGCAGCGTAGGTCCAGATACGGATACGCAGTATTTT. Translated, it gives CASSVGPDTDTQYF.

This clonotype counts as medium-sized. The V gene is TRBV5-1, the J gene TRBJ2-3; no clear D. Germline values: CDR1 SGHRS, CDR2 YFSETQ. This CDR3 region has 11 residues. Trimming took 2 bases from V and 6 from J, leaving 4 bases between them. CDR3 DNA: TGCGCCAGCAGCTTAACCGATACGCAGTATTTT. Residues: CASSLTDTQYF.

This clonotype turned up a few times. This could be a read error, since a much larger clone is one nucleotide away. The CDR3 nucleotides read TGTGCCTGCAGTTTTCCGGGACTAGCGGGAGGGGGGGGCTACAATGAGCAGTTCTTC. Translated: CACSFPGLAGGGGYNEQFF. The chain recombines TRBV12-3 or TRBV12-4 with TRBJ2-1; 16 nucleotides align to TRBD2. CDR3 size: 19 residues.

This clonotype was recorded at least ten times. The J gene is TRBJ2-1, the V gene TRBV11-1; possibly TRBD2 for D (5 bases). V shed 5 bases and J shed 6 bases, with 17 bases lying between them. Germline CDR1 reads SGHAT; CDR2 reads FQDESV (reference sequence). The CDR3 has 15 residues. The CDR3, as DNA: TGTGCCAGCAGCCCTCGGGAATGGGGAGTCAATGAGCAGTTCTTC. Protein product: CASSPREWGVNEQFF.

J is TRBJ2-7 and V is TRBV4-2, with D possibly being TRBD1 (6 bases). CDR1 and CDR2 (germline): LGHNA, YNFKEQ. CDR3 size: 14 residues. V was trimmed by 10 bases and J by 2 bases, leaving 18 bases between them. CDR3 sequence: CAMGHGQLPYEQYF. CDR3 nucleotide sequence: TGTGCCATGGGCCATGGACAGCTCCCCTACGAGCAGTACTTC.

This clonotype was recorded at least ten times. This rearrangement joins TRBV20-1 to TRBJ2-7; tentatively, D is TRBD1 (6 bases). Between the trimmed V and J ends, which lost 4 bases and 5 bases, there was a span of 15 bases. The CDR3 spans 13 residues. The germline V gene has CDR1 DFQATT and CDR2 SNEGSKA (reference sequence). For the CDR3, the DNA is TGCAGTGCTAACCCGGGACACAGAAACGAGCAGTACTTC. Its protein product is CSANPGHRNEQYF.

This clonotype was counted at least ten times. The chain uses TRBV29-1 and TRBJ2-7; tentatively, D is TRBD1 (5 bases). Germline CDR1 SQVTM, CDR2 ANQGSEA. The CDR3 runs 14 residues. V lost 7 bases to trimming and J lost 0 bases, with 16 bases between them. CDR3 sequence (DNA): TGCAGCGGATCCCAGGGCTTAGGCTCCTACGAGCAGTACTTC. Its protein product is CSGSQGLGSYEQYF.

In its sample, this clonotype was seen many times. The chain recombines TRBV20-1 with TRBJ2-1; no clear D gene. Per germline, CDR1 DFQATT and CDR2 SNEGSKA (reference sequence). The CDR3 is made up of 11 amino acids. V dropped 4 bases and J dropped 13 bases, with 14 bases sitting between them. The CDR3 DNA is TGCAGTGCTACGCCGACTCCCCTACAGTTCTTC. This codes for CSATPTPLQFF.

This clonotype was counted ten times or more. The chain employs TRBV6-5 and TRBJ1-2, with 8 bases that match TRBD1. Unmatched junction bases numbered 5, after V lost 6 bases and J lost 5 bases. The CDR3 consists of 13 residues. The V gene's germline CDR1 is MNHEY and CDR2 SVGAGI. The DNA of the CDR3 is TGTGCCAGCAGGGTCGACAGGGGTTATGGCTACACCTTC. This translates into CASRVDRGYGYTF.